The 4 T cell receptor beta chains reported below all come from one sample, sequenced in a study of shared clonotypes between healthy human individuals. The protocol was immunoSEQ multiplex PCR, while the TCRdb copy is restricted to in-frame clones and leaves out a portion. The sample yields 2 million to 2.5 million clones, about 90% seen once. The sequencing input was naive CD4+ T cells from PBMCs. The subset was: CD45RA+ positively selected. The receptors here all came from a man aged 18 to 29 in good health. Some clones in this sample may be carry-over from other donors' samples.

The gene calls are TRBV5-8 and TRBJ1-5, with 7 bases lining up with TRBD1. V lost 1 base to trimming and J lost 4 bases; unmatched junction nucleotides: 5. Germline V gives CDR1 SGHTS, CDR2 YDEGEE. The length of the CDR3 is 15 residues. The CDR3 loop reads CASSLWTGINQPQHF. In DNA, the CDR3 is TGTGCCAGCAGCTTGTGGACAGGCATTAATCAGCCCCAGCATTTT.

The rearrangement links TRBV4-2 to TRBJ1-3; 7 nucleotides match TRBD1. Unmatched junction bases numbered 7, after V lost 0 bases and J lost 2 bases. This CDR3 comprises 17 residues. Looked up from germline, CDR1 is LGHNA and CDR2 is YNFKEQ. CDR3 sequence reads: CASSQDLGQAPGNTIYF. In DNA form, the CDR3 reads TGTGCCAGCAGCCAAGATCTCGGACAGGCCCCTGGAAACACCATATATTTT.

The rearrangement links TRBV7-9 to TRBJ1-1; 8 nucleotides match TRBD1. Per germline, CDR1 SEHNR and CDR2 FQNEAQ (reference sequence). The CDR3 sequence is 15 residues long. The ends lost 5 bases at V and 1 base at J; junction bases unmatched: 6. The DNA for the CDR3 is TGTGCCAGCAGCAGTCAACAGGGGGAGAACACTGAAGCTTTCTTT. This translates into CASSSQQGENTEAFF.

V is TRBV11-2 and J is TRBJ1-2; D gene uncertain. CDR1 SGHAT and CDR2 FQNNGV come from the germline V gene. This CDR3 spans 13 amino acids. Trimming removed 6 bases at V and 3 bases at J, with 11 bases between. The CDR3 region has the DNA TGTGCCAGCAGACTTCTGAGGGACTATGGCTACACCTTC. Translating it yields CASRLLRDYGYTF. The full variable domain, completed using reference TRBV11-2 and TRBJ1-2, is EAGVAQSPRYKIIEKRQSVAFWCNPISGHATLYWYQQILGQGPKLLIQFQNNGVVDDSQLPKDRFSAERLKGVDSTLKIQPAKLEDSAVYLCASRLLRDYGYTFGSGTRLTVV.